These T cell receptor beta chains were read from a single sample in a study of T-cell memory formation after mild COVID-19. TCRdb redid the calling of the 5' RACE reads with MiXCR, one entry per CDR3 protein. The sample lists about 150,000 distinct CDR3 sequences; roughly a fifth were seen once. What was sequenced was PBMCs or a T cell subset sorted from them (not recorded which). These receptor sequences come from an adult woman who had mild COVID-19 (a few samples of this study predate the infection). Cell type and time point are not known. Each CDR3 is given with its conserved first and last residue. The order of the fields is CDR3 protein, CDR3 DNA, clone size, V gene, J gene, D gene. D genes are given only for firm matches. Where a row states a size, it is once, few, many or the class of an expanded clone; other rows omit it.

CDR3: CSASNRKVSYNEQFF
DNA: TGCAGTGCTAGTAACAGGAAGGTTTCCTACAATGAGCAGTTCTTC
size: -
V: TRBV20-1
J: TRBJ2-1
D: -

CDR3: CASNPSGLAGAEQYF
DNA: TGTGCCAGCAATCCCTCGGGACTAGCGGGGGCCGAGCAGTACTTC
size: few
V: TRBV7-9
J: TRBJ2-7
D: TRBD2

CDR3: CASSLVQTGWETQYF
DNA: TGTGCCAGCAGCTTAGTCCAGACGGGGTGGGAGACCCAGTACTTC
size: -
V: TRBV7-8
J: TRBJ2-5
D: -

CDR3: CASSLGVGSRDAKNIQYF
DNA: TGCGCCAGCAGCTTGGGGGTGGGTAGCCGGGACGCCAAAAACATTCAGTACTTC
size: -
V: TRBV5-1
J: TRBJ2-4
D: -

CDR3: CASSPWAGGGYNEQFF
DNA: TGTGCCAGCAGCCCCTGGGCGGGAGGTGGCTACAATGAGCAGTTCTTC
size: -
V: TRBV12-3/TRBV12-4
J: TRBJ2-1
D: TRBD2

CDR3: CASSEGQPYNEQFF
DNA: TGTGCCAGCAGCGAGGGACAGCCATACAATGAGCAGTTCTTC
size: many
V: TRBV7-2
J: TRBJ2-1
D: TRBD1

CDR3: CASSPTGTRGIYEQYF
DNA: TGTGCCAGCAGCCCAACCGGGACTAGAGGGATCTACGAGCAGTACTTC
size: few
V: TRBV7-8
J: TRBJ2-7
D: TRBD2

CDR3: CASSVGSGDTYEQYF
DNA: TGTGCCAGCAGCGTTGGTAGCGGGGACACCTACGAGCAGTACTTC
size: -
V: TRBV9
J: TRBJ2-7
D: TRBD2

CDR3: CASSPEGGNTIYF
DNA: TGTGCCAGCAGCCCAGAAGGAGGAAACACCATATATTTT
size: -
V: TRBV5-6
J: TRBJ1-3
D: -

CDR3: CASSATSGVSTDTQYF
DNA: TGTGCCAGCAGCGCGACTAGCGGGGTTAGCACAGATACGCAGTATTTT
size: few
V: TRBV7-8
J: TRBJ2-3
D: TRBD2

CDR3: CASSPDGGNYEQYF
DNA: TGCGCCAGCAGCCCTGACGGCGGAAATTACGAGCAGTACTTC
size: -
V: TRBV5-1
J: TRBJ2-7
D: -

CDR3: CASSLGQGTSGETQYF
DNA: TGTGCCAGCAGTTTGGGGCAGGGGACTTCTGGGGAGACCCAGTACTTC
size: -
V: TRBV12-3/TRBV12-4
J: TRBJ2-5
D: -

CDR3: CASSLVGGLASVMSTDTQYF
DNA: TGTGCCAGCAGCTTAGTGGGGGGACTAGCGAGCGTCATGAGCACAGATACGCAGTATTTT
size: -
V: TRBV11-2
J: TRBJ2-3
D: TRBD2

CDR3: CASSYKRGGQNEQFF
DNA: TGTGCCAGCAGTTATAAGCGGGGGGGACAAAATGAGCAGTTCTTC
size: few
V: TRBV12-3/TRBV12-4
J: TRBJ2-1
D: TRBD2

CDR3: CATSSRGLYEQYF
DNA: TGTGCCACCAGCAGCCGGGGCTTGTACGAGCAGTACTTC
size: few
V: TRBV15
J: TRBJ2-7
D: -

CDR3: CASSEAERGLTDTQYF
DNA: TGTGCCAGCAGTGAAGCGGAGCGGGGGCTCACAGATACGCAGTATTTT
size: -
V: TRBV2
J: TRBJ2-3
D: TRBD2

CDR3: CASSLVGPATEAFF
DNA: TGCGCCAGCAGCTTGGTGGGACCAGCCACTGAAGCTTTCTTT
size: few
V: TRBV5-1
J: TRBJ1-1
D: -

CDR3: CASRGSGANVLTF
DNA: TGTGCCAGCAGGGGCTCTGGGGCCAACGTCCTGACTTTC
size: -
V: TRBV12-3/TRBV12-4
J: TRBJ2-6
D: -

CDR3: CASSLGLGRNYEQYF
DNA: TGTGCCAGCAGCTTAGGGTTGGGGCGGAACTACGAGCAGTACTTC
size: -
V: TRBV7-2
J: TRBJ2-7
D: -

CDR3: CASSTGGLAGNEQFF
DNA: TGCGCCAGCAGCACAGGAGGTCTAGCGGGCAATGAGCAGTTCTTC
size: -
V: TRBV5-1
J: TRBJ2-1
D: TRBD2

CDR3: CASSSLAGGLNEQFF
DNA: TGTGCCAGCAGCTCCTTAGCGGGGGGGTTGAATGAGCAGTTCTTC
size: few
V: TRBV6-1
J: TRBJ2-1
D: TRBD2

CDR3: CASSAGQPAEAFF
DNA: TGTGCCAGCAGCGCGGGACAGCCGGCCGAAGCTTTCTTT
size: few
V: TRBV11-3
J: TRBJ1-1
D: TRBD1

CDR3: CASSGAAGRNTGELFF
DNA: TGTGCCAGCAGTGGGGCGGCAGGGCGGAACACCGGGGAGCTGTTTTTT
size: -
V: TRBV2
J: TRBJ2-2
D: -

CDR3: CATSDGRPPYEQYF
DNA: TGTGCCACCAGTGATGGGCGGCCTCCCTACGAGCAGTACTTC
size: few
V: TRBV24-1
J: TRBJ2-7
D: -

CDR3: CASSLASRQFGIQYF
DNA: TGTGCCAGCAGTTTAGCCAGTCGGCAGTTTGGCATTCAGTACTTC
size: -
V: TRBV12-3/TRBV12-4
J: TRBJ2-4
D: -

CDR3: CASSLLVATNEKLFF
DNA: TGTGCCAGCAGTCTCCTTGTTGCAACTAATGAAAAACTGTTTTTT
size: -
V: TRBV2
J: TRBJ1-4
D: -

CDR3: CASSAGAGVEQYF
DNA: TGTGCCAGCAGCGCCGGAGCAGGGGTCGAGCAGTACTTC
size: -
V: TRBV9
J: TRBJ2-7
D: -

CDR3: CASSSWIFRGPDTQYF
DNA: TGTGCCAGCAGTAGTTGGATTTTCAGGGGGCCAGATACGCAGTATTTT
size: few
V: TRBV11-2
J: TRBJ2-3
D: TRBD1

CDR3: CSSLAGLNEQFF
DNA: TGCAGTTCCCTAGCAGGCCTCAATGAGCAGTTCTTC
size: many
V: TRBV29-1
J: TRBJ2-1
D: -

CDR3: CSVEVGGAYEQYF
DNA: TGCAGCGTTGAAGTGGGGGGAGCCTACGAGCAGTACTTC
size: -
V: TRBV29-1
J: TRBJ2-7
D: -

CDR3: CASSSGQRAYNSPLHF
DNA: TGTGCCAGCAGTTCGGGACAGCGGGCGTATAATTCACCCCTCCACTTT
size: few
V: TRBV6-5
J: TRBJ1-6
D: TRBD1